The next 25 T cell receptor beta chains were all read from a single sample in a study of blood T cell repertoires in COVID-19. Produced via immunoSEQ multiplex PCR; TCRdb's table is partial and in-frame only. The sample holds about 73,000 clones; over 75% are singletons and the top ten take more than 4%. The material sequenced was peripheral blood. These receptors were obtained from an older woman with acute or convalescent COVID-19.

V gene TRBV11-2 combines with J gene TRBJ2-3, with TRBD2 identical over 8 bases. The CDR3 is made up of 15 amino acids. Unmatched junction bases numbered 6, after V lost 4 bases and J lost 3 bases. Per germline, CDR1 SGHAT and CDR2 FQNNGV. This CDR3 is CASSSRAGGTDTQYF. The CDR3 DNA follows: TGTGCCAGCAGCTCTCGGGCGGGAGGAACAGATACGCAGTATTTT.

The genes are TRBV5-6 and TRBJ1-4; TRBD1 might be the D (5 bases). Trimming left V 2 bases short and J 0 bases short, with 14 bases between. Germline assignment: CDR1 SGHDT and CDR2 YYEEEE. The CDR3 length is 17 residues. CDR3 in amino acids: CASSFYTQGTTNEKLFF. The CDR3 bases are TGTGCCAGCAGCTTTTATACCCAGGGAACAACTAATGAAAAACTGTTTTTT.

The J gene is TRBJ2-1, the V gene TRBV2, with a possible D match to TRBD2 (5 bases). Germline V gene data show CDR1 as SNHLY and CDR2 as FYNNEI. The CDR3 is made up of 16 amino acids. The V gene lost 0 bases and the J gene lost 4 bases, with 13 bases spanning the gap. The CDR3 DNA reads as TGTGCCAGCAGTGAAGCAGCGGACCCAACATACAATGAGCAGTTCTTC. This codes for CASSEAADPTYNEQFF.

V usage is TRBV11-2 and J usage is TRBJ2-7; tentative D call: TRBD1 (5 bases). The V end was cut by 2 bases, the J end by 2 bases, with 10 bases between. The CDR3 is 14 residues long. The germline V gene encodes CDR1 SGHAT and CDR2 FQNNGV. The CDR3 loop reads CASSLNHRPYEQYF. The CDR3 DNA reads as TGTGCCAGCAGCTTAAATCACAGGCCCTACGAGCAGTACTTC.

The chain recombines TRBV18 with TRBJ2-5; the D gene is possibly TRBD1 (5 bases). V was pared by 8 bases and J by 2 bases, with 15 bases between. In germline, CDR1 is KGHSH, CDR2 LQKENI. This CDR3 comprises 14 residues. This CDR3 reads CASQPVTGQETQYF. CDR3 nucleotide sequence: TGTGCCAGCCAGCCCGTAACAGGTCAAGAGACCCAGTACTTC.

V and J are TRBV12-3 or TRBV12-4 and TRBJ2-7; the D is unclear. Trimming removed 6 bases at V and 2 bases at J, with 11 bases between. CDR3 length equals 13 residues. For the CDR3, the DNA is TGTGCCAGCAGCCTTGAACAAACCTACGAGCAGTACTTC. It specifies CASSLEQTYEQYF.

This clone was seen only once. V and J are TRBV18 and TRBJ1-2, with TRBD1 matching 9 bases. The CDR3 extends over 14 amino acids. Germline values: CDR1 KGHSH, CDR2 LQKENI. With V trimmed by 8 bases and J by 6 bases, 10 bases remained unmatched. For the CDR3, the DNA is TGTGCCAGCGACCCTGGGACAGGGATCAATGGCTACACCTTC. Encoded protein: CASDPGTGINGYTF. The full variable domain, its missing parts supplied by reference TRBV18 and TRBJ1-2, is NAGVMQNPRHLVRRRGQEARLRCSPMKGHSHVYWYRQLPEEGLKFMVYLQKENIIDESGMPKERFSAEFPKEGPSILRIQQVVRGDSAAYFCASDPGTGINGYTFGSGTRLTVV.

The count of this clone is one. The rearrangement uses TRBV5-4 and TRBJ1-2; TRBD1 matches 7 bases. Germline V gives CDR1 SGHNT, CDR2 YYREEE (reference sequence). The CDR3 spans 14 residues. V dropped 4 bases and J dropped 4; count of bases not matched to a gene: 7. CDR3 loop: CASSPADRVYGYTF. The CDR3 DNA follows: TGTGCCAGCAGCCCCGCCGACAGGGTCTATGGCTACACCTTC.

This clone was detected once. The J gene is TRBJ1-1, the V gene TRBV7-3; D gene uncertain. The V and J ends lost 4 bases and 1 base respectively, with 19 bases between them. CDR3 length: 17 amino acids. Looked up from germline, CDR1 is SGHTA and CDR2 is FQGTGA. CDR3 sequence (DNA): TGTGCCAGCAGCTCCCTAATGGGAGGGCACCAGAACACTGAAGCTTTCTTT. This gives the protein CASSSLMGGHQNTEAFF.

This clone appeared once. The chain is built from TRBV20-1 and TRBJ1-2; 7 bases agree with TRBD1. Germline loops: CDR1 DFQATT, CDR2 SNEGSKA (reference sequence). Unmatched junction bases numbered 4, after V lost 5 bases and J lost 7 bases. The CDR3 runs 11 residues. The CDR3 coding sequence is TGCAGTGCTTGGACAGGAGCTGGCTACACCTTC. This encodes CSAWTGAGYTF.

CDR3 in DNA: TGCGCCAGCTCCCCCATAGCGGGGAGCTCCTACAATGAGCAGTTCTTC. Encoded protein: CASSPIAGSSYNEQFF. The chain combines TRBV10-1 with TRBJ2-1; 8 nucleotides match TRBD2. CDR1 and CDR2 from the germline V gene are WNHNN and SYGVQD (reference sequence). The CDR3 sequence is 16 residues long. Trimming removed 8 bases from V and 0 bases from J; junction bases left unmatched: 9.

The rearrangement uses TRBV19 and TRBJ2-2, with 7 positions matching TRBD2. CDR1 and CDR2 from the germline V gene are LNHDA and SQIVND (reference sequence). This CDR3 has 16 residues. The ends lost 4 bases at V and 1 base at J; junction bases unmatched: 6. The CDR3 DNA reads as TGTGCCAGTAGTACCGGACTAGAACAGAACACCGGGGAGCTGTTTTTT. Amino acids: CASSTGLEQNTGELFF.

V gene TRBV4-2 combines with J gene TRBJ1-2; a possible D gene is TRBD1 (6 bases). The CDR3 has 17 amino acids. The germline V gene encodes CDR1 LGHNA and CDR2 YNFKEQ. V was shortened by 3 bases and J by 1 base, with 18 bases between the two germline ends. In DNA, the CDR3 is TGTGCCAGCAGCCAGGCCCCCAGGGGCTCCCTTAACTATGGCTACACCTTC. Protein product: CASSQAPRGSLNYGYTF.

Only one count was recorded for this clone. V is TRBV19 and J is TRBJ1-1; D possibly corresponds to TRBD1 (6 bases). The CDR3 is made up of 15 amino acids. V gave up 5 bases and J gave up 1 base, with 14 bases separating them. Germline V gene data show CDR1 as LNHDA and CDR2 as SQIVND (reference sequence). The CDR3 coding sequence is TGTGCCAGTAGTCCCTGGGCGACAGGGAACACTGAAGCTTTCTTT. This translates into CASSPWATGNTEAFF. The variable domain in full, completed from reference TRBV19 and TRBJ1-1, reads DGGITQSPKYLFRKEGQNVTLSCEQNLNHDAMYWYRQDPGQGLRLIYYSQIVNDFQKGDIAEGYSVSREKKESFPLTVTSAQKNPTAFYLCASSPWATGNTEAFFGQGTRLTVV.

This clone was found a few times. The chain has TRBV9 and TRBJ2-2; 7 bases are shared with TRBD1. The germline CDR1 and CDR2 sequences are SGDLS and YYNGEE. The CDR3 consists of 16 residues. J gave up 5 bases and V 3 bases, and 10 bases lay outside the gene matches. In DNA, the CDR3 is TGTGCCAGCAGCGAGCTTGGGAACAGGGGAACCGGGGAGCTGTTTTTT. Amino acid sequence: CASSELGNRGTGELFF.

The count of this clone is one. The chain combines TRBV28 with TRBJ1-4; TRBD1 is a possible D gene (6 bases). This CDR3 is 14 amino acids long. V was cut by 6 bases and J by 1 base, with 9 bases left in between. Germline lookup yields CDR1 MDHEN and CDR2 SYDVKM. For the CDR3, the DNA is TGTGCCAGCAGCAAGGACAGAACTAATGAAAAACTGTTTTTT. Its translation is CASSKDRTNEKLFF.

V and J are TRBV30 and TRBJ1-1; unclear D gene. V was cut by 5 bases and J by 1 base, with 11 bases left in between. The CDR3 consists of 13 residues. CDR1 GTSNPN and CDR2 SVGIG come from the germline V gene (reference sequence). CDR3 bases: TGTGCCTGGCATCGAAGCCCGAACACTGAAGCTTTCTTT. It specifies CAWHRSPNTEAFF.

This clone was detected only a few times. The genes are TRBV5-1 and TRBJ2-1, with D perhaps matching TRBD2 (5 bases). The CDR3 consists of 15 residues. The V end lost 4 bases, the J end lost 4 bases, and 15 bases lay between the germline ends. CDR1 SGHRS and CDR2 YFSETQ come from the germline V gene. DNA for the CDR3: TGCGCCAGCAGCCGCCAGAGGGAGCGTTACAATGAGCAGTTCTTC. It is translated as CASSRQRERYNEQFF. The entire variable domain, with the rest obtained from reference TRBV5-1 and TRBJ2-1, is as follows: KAGVTQTPRYLIKTRGQQVTLSCSPISGHRSVSWYQQTPGQGLQFLFEYFSETQRNKGNFPGRFSGRQFSNSRSEMNVSTLELGDSALYLCASSRQRERYNEQFFGPGTRLTVL.

The J gene is TRBJ2-7, the V gene TRBV5-1; 7 bases line up with TRBD1. V was clipped by 4 bases and J by 4 bases; unmatched bases: 2. The CDR3 loop spans 12 amino acids. Germline values: CDR1 SGHRS, CDR2 YFSETQ. The CDR3 protein is CASSKTGYEQYF. The DNA of the CDR3 is TGCGCCAGCAGCAAGACAGGGTACGAGCAGTACTTC.

This rearrangement joins TRBV28 to TRBJ1-6; D remains unclear. Germline CDR1 is MDHEN and CDR2 is SYDVKM. The CDR3 is made up of 15 amino acids. The germline V and J ends were trimmed by 6 bases and 2 bases, with 11 bases remaining between them. CDR3 nucleotides: TGTGCCAGCAGCACCCACGAGGCCTATAATTCACCCCTCCACTTT. Translation: CASSTHEAYNSPLHF.

This clone was recorded once. The gene calls are TRBV7-3 and TRBJ2-3, with 9 bases fitting TRBD2. CDR3 size: 16 residues. Looked up from germline, CDR1 is SGHTA and CDR2 is FQGTGA. V was clipped by 5 bases and J by 3 bases; unmatched bases: 9. The CDR3 here is CASSPKVLAGTDTQYF. In DNA form, the CDR3 reads TGTGCCAGCAGCCCAAAGGTCCTAGCGGGAACAGATACGCAGTATTTT.

This sequence joins TRBV14 and TRBJ2-1, with a weak D call TRBD1 (6 bases). The CDR3 contains 16 residues. The V gene's germline CDR1 is SGHDN and CDR2 FVKESK. V lost 0 bases to trimming and J lost 4 bases, with 13 bases between them. The CDR3 region has the DNA TGTGCCAGCAGCCAAGATAAGGGGGTTCAATACAATGAGCAGTTCTTC. Its translation: CASSQDKGVQYNEQFF. The full variable domain, completed using reference TRBV14 and TRBJ2-1, is EAGVTQFPSHSVIEKGQTVTLRCDPISGHDNLYWYRRVMGKEIKFLLHFVKESKQDESGMPNNRFLAERTGGTYSTLKVQPAELEDSGVYFCASSQDKGVQYNEQFFGPGTRLTVL.

Within the sample, this clone is medium-sized. The CDR3 loop reads CASSRLQGDSQPQHF. The CDR3 DNA follows: TGTGCCAGTAGTAGGTTACAGGGTGATAGTCAGCCCCAGCATTTT. The V and J genes are TRBV19 and TRBJ1-5; D possibly corresponds to TRBD1 (6 bases). V lost 4 bases to trimming and J lost 6 bases, with 16 bases between them. This CDR3 is 15 amino acids long. Germline V gene data show CDR1 as LNHDA and CDR2 as SQIVND (reference sequence).

For the CDR3, the DNA is TGTGCCAGCAGCTTAACCAGTAACTCTGGAAACACCATATATTTT. Translating gives CASSLTSNSGNTIYF. The chain recombines TRBV7-9 with TRBJ1-3; D unclear. Trimming took off 2 bases at V and 0 bases at J, with 8 bases between the two ends. The CDR3 is made up of 15 amino acids. In germline, CDR1 is SEHNR, CDR2 FQNEAQ (reference sequence).

The chain carries TRBV6-5 and TRBJ2-4, with 7 bases identical to TRBD2. After removal of 2 bases from V and 4 bases from J, the junction contained 5 bases not matched to a gene. Germline lookup yields CDR1 MNHEY and CDR2 SVGAGI. The length of the CDR3 is 15 residues. For the CDR3, the DNA is TGTGCCAGCAGTTACCGACCGGGACTAAAAAACATTCAGTACTTC. It codes for CASSYRPGLKNIQYF.